One and the same sample provided the 27 T cell receptor beta chains below, sequenced in a study of response to subunit inactivated influenza vaccine. One entry per CDR3 protein results from TCRdb running MiXCR on the RT-PCR reads. In the table there are roughly 170,000 distinct CDR3 sequences, 7.5% to 10% of which are singletons. The source material was non-naive T cells sorted from PBMCs, sampled on the day of vaccination. The receptors were sampled from a man aged 45-60 years who received an inactivated influenza vaccine.

This clonotype was picked up many times. The V call is TRBV4-2, the J call TRBJ1-2; D might be TRBD1 (6 bases). Germline-derived CDR1 and CDR2 are LGHNA and YNFKEQ. Trimming shortened V by 0 bases and J by 2 bases, and 10 bases separated the two germline ends. The CDR3 consists of 15 residues. CDR3 sequence: CASSQEDSRNYGYTF. CDR3 sequence (DNA): TGTGCCAGCAGCCAAGAGGACAGTAGAAACTATGGCTACACCTTC.

This clonotype was counted ten times or more. V usage is TRBV7-2 and J usage is TRBJ2-7, with D possibly being TRBD2 (5 bases). The V and J ends lost 4 bases and 9 bases respectively, with 10 bases between them. Germline values: CDR1 SGHTA, CDR2 FQGNSA. This CDR3 region has 11 residues. Written as DNA, the CDR3 is TGTGCCAGCAGCTCGAGCGGCGTGCAGTACTTC. It translates to CASSSSGVQYF.

The table lists this clonotype with many counts. The V and J genes are TRBV11-2 and TRBJ2-3, with unresolved D. The ends were cut back, 5 bases at V and 2 bases at J, with 11 bases in the middle. The CDR3 sequence is 14 residues long. Germline CDR1 is SGHAT and CDR2 is FQNNGV. The CDR3 nucleotides read TGTGCCAGCAGCCCTTGGCAGTACACAGATACGCAGTATTTT. Amino acids: CASSPWQYTDTQYF.

CDR3 amino acids: CAWSVRDSGPFEQFF. The CDR3 nucleotides are TGTGCCTGGAGTGTACGCGACAGTGGGCCTTTTGAGCAGTTCTTC. The gene calls are TRBV30 and TRBJ2-1, with D perhaps TRBD1 (5 bases). CDR1 GTSNPN and CDR2 SVGIG come from the germline V gene (reference sequence). The CDR3 has 15 residues. V shed 0 bases and J shed 9 bases, with 18 bases lying between them.

There are many counts of this clonotype. The chain joins TRBV29-1 to TRBJ2-3, with D tentatively TRBD1 (5 bases). Trimming removed 6 bases from V and 2 bases from J, with 12 bases in between. Germline V CDR1 and CDR2: SQVTM, ANQGSEA. This CDR3 region has 13 residues. CDR3 bases: TGCAGCGTCGTGGGGCAGACCACAGATACGCAGTATTTT. As protein: CSVVGQTTDTQYF.

For this clonotype: A much larger clone differs by one base, so this may be a read error. The chain links TRBV20-1 to TRBJ2-7, with 9 bases fitting TRBD2. Matching the DNA end better, TRBJ2-1 makes the J call doubtful. In germline, CDR1 is DFQATT, CDR2 SNEGSKA (reference sequence). The CDR3 loop spans 14 amino acids. The CDR3 DNA reads as TGCAGTGCTAGACGGCTAGCGGGACCCTACGAGCAGTTCTTC. It specifies CSARRLAGPYEQFF.

This clonotype was observed a few times. The genes are TRBV28 and TRBJ1-2; D may be TRBD1 (5 bases). Germline V gives CDR1 MDHEN, CDR2 SYDVKM. With 4 bases removed from V and 8 bases from J, the gap between germline ends came to 11 bases. This CDR3 is 12 amino acids long. The CDR3 loop reads CASSWGGRGYTF. CDR3 sequence (DNA): TGTGCCAGCAGTTGGGGGGGGAGAGGCTACACCTTC.

The chain recombines TRBV20-1 with TRBJ2-1; D not resolved. Trimming took off 3 bases at V and 4 bases at J, with 7 bases between the two ends. Germline CDR1 and CDR2: DFQATT and SNEGSKA (reference sequence). The CDR3 is 12 residues long. This chain's CDR3 is CSAREGYNEQFF. CDR3 bases: TGCAGTGCTAGGGAAGGATACAATGAGCAGTTCTTC.

This clonotype was observed a few times. This rearrangement joins TRBV9 to TRBJ1-5; D perhaps matches TRBD1 (5 bases). CDR3 length: 14 residues. Trimming took 6 bases from V and 0 from J, leaving 10 bases between them. The germline V gene has CDR1 SGDLS and CDR2 YYNGEE. The CDR3 loop is CASNDGTSNQPQHF. CDR3 DNA: TGTGCCAGCAATGACGGGACTAGCAATCAGCCCCAGCATTTT. Full variable domain (remainder filled in from reference TRBV9 and TRBJ1-5): DSGVTQTPKHLITATGQRVTLRCSPRSGDLSVYWYQQSLDQGLQFLIQYYNGEERAKGNILERFSAQQFPDLHSELNLSSLELGDSALYFCASNDGTSNQPQHFGDGTRLSIL.

The sample holds a few counts of this clonotype. The J gene is TRBJ2-1, the V gene TRBV4-3, with D unresolved. The CDR3 is 13 amino acids. CDR1 is LGHNA, CDR2 YSLEER, per germline. Deletions cut 0 bases from V and 3 bases from J, with 3 bases between. For the CDR3, the DNA is TGCGCCAGCAGCCAAGACTACTACAATGAGCAGTTCTTC. This gives the protein CASSQDYYNEQFF.

The gene calls are TRBV4-3 and TRBJ2-7; D is possibly TRBD1 (5 bases). CDR1 and CDR2 from the germline V gene are LGHNA and YSLEER. The ends were cut back, 0 bases at V and 3 bases at J, with 9 bases in the middle. The CDR3 extends over 14 amino acids. The CDR3 loop reads CASSQEQGFYEQYF. CDR3 nucleotides: TGCGCCAGCAGCCAAGAGCAGGGATTCTACGAGCAGTACTTC.

This chain uses TRBV15 with TRBJ2-1; TRBD2 is a possible D gene (6 bases). The CDR3 has 15 residues. Per the germline V gene, CDR1 is LNHNV and CDR2 is YYDKDF (reference sequence). Deletions cut 5 bases from V and 2 bases from J, with 13 bases between. The CDR3 here is CATSRPSGAYNEQFF. The DNA of the CDR3 is TGTGCCACCAGCCGCCCATCGGGGGCCTACAATGAGCAGTTCTTC.

V gene TRBV5-5 combines with J gene TRBJ2-2, with 8 bases that match TRBD1. Looked up from germline, CDR1 is SGHKS and CDR2 is YYEKEE (reference sequence). V lost 1 base to trimming and J lost 3 bases; unmatched junction nucleotides: 2. The CDR3 runs 15 residues. CDR3 nucleotide sequence: TGTGCCAGCAGCTTGTCAGGGGGCGACACCGGGGAGCTGTTTTTT. Protein product: CASSLSGGDTGELFF.

Only a few counts were recorded for this clonotype. J is TRBJ2-3 and V is TRBV2, with 8 bases lining up with TRBD1. The CDR3 runs to 14 residues. CDR1 SNHLY and CDR2 FYNNEI come from the germline V gene. V was clipped by 4 bases and J by 4 bases; unmatched bases: 4. DNA of the CDR3: TGTGCCAGCAGTGCCGACAGGGGCTCAGATACGCAGTATTTT. This translates into CASSADRGSDTQYF.

This clonotype was seen only a few times. The rearrangement links TRBV28 to TRBJ2-7; D may be TRBD1 or TRBD2 (5 bases each). CDR1 and CDR2 (germline): MDHEN, SYDVKM. The CDR3 is 14 amino acids. Trimming pared 4 bases from V and 7 bases from J, leaving 17 bases between. The CDR3 coding sequence is TGTGCCAGCAGTTCCGGGGCGTCTCCCGATGAGCAGTACTTC. As protein: CASSSGASPDEQYF.

This clonotype was detected only a few times. The CDR3 is CASSWHRQGARVYEQYF. The CDR3 DNA reads as TGTGCCAGCAGCTGGCACCGACAGGGGGCACGAGTATACGAGCAGTACTTC. The chain combines TRBV7-8 with TRBJ2-7; 10 bases are a match to TRBD1. This CDR3 is 17 amino acids long. Per germline, CDR1 SGHVS and CDR2 FQNEAQ. J was trimmed by 4 bases and V by 4 bases; bases with no gene match: 13.

This clonotype was found many times. V is TRBV7-8 and J is TRBJ1-5; D is possibly TRBD1 (6 bases). CDR3 size: 15 residues. V was clipped by 4 bases and J by 5 bases, with 15 bases between them. From germline, CDR1 is SGHVS and CDR2 FQNEAQ. CDR3 sequence (DNA): TGTGCCAGCAGCTCATCTGGACAGCCCTATCAGCCCCAGCATTTT. The encoded protein is CASSSSGQPYQPQHF.

V and J are TRBV5-1 and TRBJ1-6, with D perhaps TRBD1 (6 bases). There are 16 residues in the CDR3. Trimming pared 5 bases from V and 5 bases from J, leaving 17 bases between. Germline lookup yields CDR1 SGHRS and CDR2 YFSETQ. This CDR3 reads CASRGGTAADNSPLHF. CDR3 DNA sequence: TGCGCCAGCAGAGGGGGGACCGCCGCCGATAATTCACCCCTCCACTTT.

This clonotype was picked up many times. V and J are TRBV20-1 and TRBJ1-1; TRBD1 might be the D (5 bases). Trimming pared 2 bases from V and 4 bases from J, leaving 8 bases between. CDR3 length: 12 residues. The germline CDR1 and CDR2 sequences are DFQATT and SNEGSKA (reference sequence). DNA of the CDR3: TGCAGTGCTAGACAAGGGGCCACTGAAGCTTTCTTT. As protein: CSARQGATEAFF.

This clonotype showed up just a few times. The chain recombines TRBV6-2 or TRBV6-3 with TRBJ1-4; tentatively, D is TRBD1 (5 bases). V lost 5 bases to trimming and J lost 4 bases, with 14 bases between them. This CDR3 contains 15 residues. The germline CDR1 and CDR2 sequences are MNHEY and SVGEGT. Here the CDR3 reads CASSRETAINEKLFF. In nucleotides, the CDR3 is TGTGCCAGCAGTCGGGAGACAGCGATTAATGAAAAACTGTTTTTT.

This clonotype came up a few times. The chain links TRBV28 to TRBJ2-2, with a weak D call TRBD2 (5 bases). The V end lost 4 bases, the J end lost 5 bases, and 17 bases lay between the germline ends. This CDR3 comprises 16 residues. Germline CDR1 reads MDHEN; CDR2 reads SYDVKM. CDR3 sequence: CASSSAIIRDTGELFF. In DNA, the CDR3 is TGTGCCAGCAGTTCAGCTATTATACGGGATACCGGGGAGCTGTTTTTT.

In its sample, this clonotype was seen a few times. This chain uses TRBV10-3 with TRBJ2-7, with 9 nucleotides matching TRBD1. The junction had 1 base not matched to a gene; V was cut back by 4 bases and J by 6 bases. CDR1 is ENHRY, CDR2 SYGVKD, per germline. This CDR3 is 12 amino acids long. In nucleotides, the CDR3 is TGTGCCATCAGTGCGGACAGGGGCGAGCAGTACTTC. This translates into CAISADRGEQYF.

CDR3 nucleotides: TGCGCCAGCAGCTTGGAGGGCAGGGGGATAAACACCATATATTTT. The encoded protein is CASSLEGRGINTIYF. The chain uses TRBV5-1 and TRBJ1-3; TRBD1 aligns across 7 bases. V shed 0 bases and J 6 bases; nucleotides not matched to a gene: 6. The length of the CDR3 is 15 residues. Looked up from germline, CDR1 is SGHRS and CDR2 is YFSETQ.

The chain combines TRBV5-1 with TRBJ1-1; D remains ambiguous. V gave up 4 bases and J gave up 5 bases, with 15 bases separating them. Germline V lookup: CDR1 SGHRS, CDR2 YFSETQ. CDR3 size: 14 residues. The CDR3 nucleotides are TGCGCCAGCAGCAAGGTGGTAGGAAGGACTGAAGCTTTCTTT. As protein: CASSKVVGRTEAFF.

In its sample, this clonotype was seen many times. The rearrangement joins TRBV12-3 or TRBV12-4 to TRBJ2-2; D unresolved. Trimming cost V 3 bases and J 0 bases, with 8 bases left between them. The CDR3 covers 15 residues. The CDR3 coding sequence is TGTGCCAGCAGTTTGCGGAGACCGAACACCGGGGAGCTGTTTTTT. Its protein product is CASSLRRPNTGELFF.

Ten or more counts support this clonotype. The chain has TRBV20-1 and TRBJ2-1, with no clear D. The germline gives CDR1 DFQATT, CDR2 SNEGSKA (reference sequence). The germline V and J ends were trimmed by 0 bases and 0 bases, with 12 bases remaining between them. The CDR3 has 16 residues. The CDR3 coding sequence is TGCAGTGCTAGAGACTACCTAAGGAGCTCCTACAATGAGCAGTTCTTC. The encoded protein is CSARDYLRSSYNEQFF.

In its sample, this clonotype was seen a few times. The chain recombines TRBV4-3 with TRBJ2-2, with D perhaps matching TRBD2 (5 bases). Looked up from germline, CDR1 is LGHNA and CDR2 is YSLEER. V lost 2 bases to trimming and J lost 6 bases, with 13 bases between them. This CDR3 comprises 15 residues. The CDR3 loop reads CASSQSSGSAGELFF. The CDR3 bases are TGCGCCAGCAGCCAATCTTCGGGGAGCGCCGGGGAGCTGTTTTTT.